This TCR beta chain was found in a study of response to subunit inactivated influenza vaccine. CDR3 length equals 16 residues. Germline CDR1 reads MDHEN; CDR2 reads SYDVKM. Trimming removed 3 bases from V and 6 bases from J, with 17 bases in between. Of note for this clonotype: Its cognate antigen is unknown.

Study-wide results and limits: With each seasonal influenza vaccination, the authors suggested, few new T cells are recruited.

TCRdb itself ran the RT-PCR reads through MiXCR, one entry per CDR3 protein. The sample yields approximately 500,000 distinct CDR3 sequences, around 15% seen once. The sequencing used PBMCs from blood, collected about 13 days after vaccination. This chain joins TRBV28 and TRBJ1-4, with D possibly matching TRBD1 (6 bases). The sequence was obtained from a man in his forties or fifties who received an inactivated influenza vaccine. The DNA for the CDR3 is TGTGCCAGCAGTTTGCAGGACAGCGCGGATCATGAAAAACTGTTTTTT. It yields the protein CASSLQDSADHEKLFF. Using reference TRBV28 and TRBJ1-4 for the parts outside the CDR3, the full variable domain is DVKVTQSSRYLVKRTGEKVFLECVQDMDHENMFWYRQDPGLGLRLIYFSYDVKMKEKGDIPEGYSVSREKKERFSLILESASTNQTSMYLCASSLQDSADHEKLFFGSGTQLSVL.